These 25 T cell receptor beta chains were sequenced from one sample in a study of cytomegalovirus exposure and HLA in healthy donors. The PCR made use of 60 Vbeta and 13 Jbeta primers. Some clones are missing from TCRdb's copy, which holds only in-frame ones; the method was immunoSEQ multiplex PCR. Here the sample spans about 140,000 clones, about 80% being singletons. Sequences were obtained from PBMCs. Source of these receptors: a man aged 35 to 55 in good health and CMV-seronegative.

This clone appeared once. This chain connects TRBV4-3 to TRBJ1-1; D unresolved. V was cut by 0 bases and J by 5 bases, with 10 bases left in between. The germline CDR1 and CDR2 sequences are LGHNA and YSLEER. The CDR3 loop spans 14 amino acids. The CDR3 nucleotides read TGCGCCAGCAGCCAAGATCTCAGGTTGACTGAAGCTTTCTTT. It encodes CASSQDLRLTEAFF.

The gene calls are TRBV7-2 and TRBJ2-5; no reliable D call. In germline, CDR1 is SGHTA, CDR2 FQGNSA. V shed 5 bases and J shed 5 bases, with 12 bases lying between them. The CDR3 extends over 13 amino acids. CDR3 amino acids: CASSRSFDETQYF. In DNA, the CDR3 is TGTGCCAGCAGCCGGTCTTTCGATGAGACCCAGTACTTC.

The V gene is TRBV9, the J gene TRBJ1-1; maybe TRBD1 (6 bases). Trimming pared 0 bases from V and 0 bases from J, leaving 12 bases between. The CDR3 length is 16 residues. CDR1 and CDR2 (germline): SGDLS, YYNGEE. Written as DNA, the CDR3 is TGTGCCAGCAGCGTAGTCGGACAGCCTATGAACACTGAAGCTTTCTTT. This gives the protein CASSVVGQPMNTEAFF. Filled out from reference TRBV9 and TRBJ1-1, the complete variable domain reads DSGVTQTPKHLITATGQRVTLRCSPRSGDLSVYWYQQSLDQGLQFLIQYYNGEERAKGNILERFSAQQFPDLHSELNLSSLELGDSALYFCASSVVGQPMNTEAFFGQGTRLTVV.

The chain carries TRBV30 and TRBJ1-1; TRBD1 agrees at 9 bases. The CDR3 loop spans 14 amino acids. The trim removed 2 bases at V and 5 bases at J, leaving 6 bases unmatched. CDR1 is GTSNPN and CDR2 is SVGIG in the germline V gene (reference sequence). For the CDR3, the DNA is TGTGCCTGGAGTCGCCCAGACAGGGGGACTGAAGCTTTCTTT. This encodes CAWSRPDRGTEAFF.

The chain combines TRBV4-1 with TRBJ1-3, with D uncertain. The CDR3 length is 15 residues. CDR1 MGHRA and CDR2 YSYEKL come from the germline V gene. The V end lost 5 bases, the J end lost 0 bases, and 11 bases lay between the germline ends. The CDR3: CASSRSGGSGNTIYF. Here the CDR3 DNA reads TGCGCCAGCAGCAGGTCGGGAGGCTCTGGAAACACCATATATTTT.

The chain links TRBV19 to TRBJ1-2; the D gene is possibly TRBD1 (6 bases). The CDR3 has 12 residues. The germline CDR1 and CDR2 sequences are LNHDA and SQIVND (reference sequence). Trimming pared 5 bases from V and 4 bases from J, leaving 8 bases between. The CDR3 here is CASSPTGYGYTF. The DNA for the CDR3 is TGTGCCAGTAGTCCGACAGGCTATGGCTACACCTTC.

To note about this clone: An end of the junction differs from the germline gene, which may be a read error. The chain is built from TRBV7-2 and TRBJ1-1; possibly TRBD1 for D (5 bases). Germline V gene data show CDR1 as SGHTA and CDR2 as FQGNSA. CDR3 length equals 15 residues. The CDR3 loop reads CASSLDPGVNAEAFF. CDR3 coding DNA: TGTGCCAGCAGCTTAGATCCGGGGGTGAACGCTGAAGCTTTCTTT.

This clone was found once. The rearrangement joins TRBV30 to TRBJ1-2; no reliable D call. Germline CDR1 GTSNPN, CDR2 SVGIG (reference sequence). The CDR3 sequence is 14 residues long. V gave up 2 bases and J gave up 0 bases, with 10 bases separating them. The DNA for the CDR3 is TGTGCCTGGAGTCTCGGGTTAGCTAACTATGGCTACACCTTC. Protein sequence: CAWSLGLANYGYTF.

The V call is TRBV28, the J call TRBJ2-3; TRBD2 matches at 11 bases. Trimming removed 10 bases from V and 0 bases from J; junction bases left unmatched: 12. The length of the CDR3 is 17 residues. Germline assignment: CDR1 MDHEN and CDR2 SYDVKM. The CDR3 region is CATSELAGVSSTDTQYF. The CDR3 DNA reads TGTGCCACCTCGGAACTAGCGGGAGTTTCTAGCACAGATACGCAGTATTTT.

This clone was counted between two and nine times. This chain connects TRBV5-1 to TRBJ1-1; TRBD1 might be the D (5 bases). Trimming cost V 4 bases and J 2 bases, with 15 bases left between them. CDR3 length: 15 residues. Germline CDR1 SGHRS, CDR2 YFSETQ. The DNA of the CDR3 is TGCGCCAGCAGCAGCCAGACAGAAGTAAACACTGAAGCTTTCTTT. Translated, it gives CASSSQTEVNTEAFF.

V usage is TRBV7-2 and J usage is TRBJ1-5; D gene ambiguous. Germline V CDR1 and CDR2: SGHTA, FQGNSA. V was trimmed by 6 bases and J by 3 bases, leaving 12 bases between them. The CDR3 has 14 residues. CDR3 bases: TGTGCCAGCAGTCCCGCCCGGGACAATCAGCCCCAGCATTTT. Amino acid sequence: CASSPARDNQPQHF.

The chain couples TRBV6-1 to TRBJ1-6, with D unclear. Trimming pared 6 bases from V and 7 bases from J, leaving 10 bases between. This CDR3 is 13 amino acids long. The germline V gene encodes CDR1 MNHNS and CDR2 SASEGT. The chain's CDR3 is CASSSTDNSPLHF. CDR3 sequence (DNA): TGTGCCAGCAGCTCGACTGACAATTCACCCCTCCACTTT.

This clone has just one count. An end of the junction differs from the germline gene, which may be a read error. The gene calls are TRBV14 and TRBJ2-5; 13 bases are shared with TRBD2. This CDR3 region has 13 residues. Germline V CDR1 and CDR2: SGHDN, FVKESK. The CDR3 sequence: CASSQERGLAGHF. The CDR3 DNA is TGTGCCAGCAGCCAGGAACGGGGACTAGCGGGGCACTTC.

The chain is built from TRBV7-8 and TRBJ1-1; TRBD1 matches 12 bases. CDR1 is SGHVS and CDR2 is FQNEAQ in the germline V gene. CDR3 length equals 16 residues. The V and J ends lost 7 bases and 2 bases, in that order; junction bases with no gene match: 8. The CDR3 sequence is CASNQRDRGLNTEAFF. The DNA of the CDR3 is TGTGCCAGCAACCAACGGGACAGGGGGCTAAACACTGAAGCTTTCTTT.

The V gene is TRBV4-1, the J gene TRBJ2-7; 12 bases align to TRBD2. The CDR3 runs to 17 residues. Trimming at V came to 4 bases and at J to 7 bases, leaving 14 bases not matched to a gene. CDR1 MGHRA and CDR2 YSYEKL come from the germline V gene. The DNA for the CDR3 is TGCGCCAGCAGCCCCCAACTCTCCGGACTAGCGGGAAAAGAGCAGTACTTC. This translates into CASSPQLSGLAGKEQYF.

V is TRBV5-6 and J is TRBJ2-1; 7 bases line up with TRBD2. With V trimmed by 2 bases and J by 7 bases, 12 bases remained unmatched. The CDR3 extends over 16 amino acids. Germline values: CDR1 SGHDT, CDR2 YYEEEE. CDR3 protein: CASSFSTGGTGNEQFF. CDR3 bases: TGTGCCAGCAGCTTCAGTACGGGGGGAACTGGAAATGAGCAGTTCTTC.

J is TRBJ2-1 and V is TRBV15, with 8 bases identical to TRBD1. The CDR3 runs 13 residues. V shed 3 bases and J 6 bases; nucleotides not matched to a gene: 1. Germline CDR1 is LNHNV and CDR2 is YYDKDF (reference sequence). The CDR3 reads CATSSTGGNEQFF. The DNA of the CDR3 is TGTGCCACCAGCAGCACAGGGGGCAATGAGCAGTTCTTC.

J is TRBJ2-7 and V is TRBV6-6, with TRBD1 matching over 8 bases. The CDR3 is 14 amino acids. Losses at the gene ends were 4 bases for V and 7 bases for J; bases not matched to a gene: 9. Germline V gene lookup returns CDR1 MNHNY and CDR2 SVGAGI (reference sequence). As DNA, the CDR3 is TGTGCCAGCAGTTCGACAGGGGCGCCGAGGGAGCAGTACTTC. Amino acids: CASSSTGAPREQYF.

The gene calls are TRBV5-1 and TRBJ2-3; possible D gene TRBD2, 6 bases. Germline V gene sequence: CDR1 SGHRS, CDR2 YFSETQ. Between the trimmed V and J ends, which lost 6 bases and 0 bases, there was a span of 20 bases. CDR3 size: 17 residues. The CDR3 here is CASTPVAGLTSTDTQYF. The CDR3 DNA reads TGCGCCAGCACTCCTGTTGCGGGGCTCACTAGCACAGATACGCAGTATTTT. Variable domain in full (rest from reference TRBV5-1 and TRBJ2-3): KAGVTQTPRYLIKTRGQQVTLSCSPISGHRSVSWYQQTPGQGLQFLFEYFSETQRNKGNFPGRFSGRQFSNSRSEMNVSTLELGDSALYLCASTPVAGLTSTDTQYFGPGTRLTVL.

This rearrangement joins TRBV6-5 to TRBJ1-3; tentative D call: TRBD1 (5 bases). This CDR3 contains 16 residues. The germline CDR1 and CDR2 sequences are MNHEY and SVGAGI. V lost 0 bases to trimming and J lost 0 bases, with 9 bases between them. The DNA for the CDR3 is TGTGCCAGCAGTTACTCGGGGCACGCCTCTGGAAACACCATATATTTT. Translating it yields CASSYSGHASGNTIYF.

Only one count was recorded for this clone. The chain has TRBV7-2 and TRBJ2-3; the D gene is possibly TRBD2 (5 bases). This CDR3 has 14 residues. V was shortened by 7 bases and J by 5 bases, with 16 bases between the two germline ends. Germline values: CDR1 SGHTA, CDR2 FQGNSA. The chain's CDR3 is CASTHDRGIDTQYF. The CDR3 DNA sequence: TGTGCCAGCACCCACGACCGGGGTATAGATACGCAGTATTTT.

The chain joins TRBV9 to TRBJ2-3, with TRBD2 matching 13 bases. V lost 2 bases, J lost 4 bases, and 19 bases stayed unmatched. Germline V lookup: CDR1 SGDLS, CDR2 YYNGEE. This CDR3 comprises 21 residues. The CDR3 sequence: CASSVGTTTGTSGALSDTQYF. DNA for the CDR3: TGTGCCAGCAGCGTGGGCACGACAACCGGGACTAGCGGGGCGCTGTCAGATACGCAGTATTTT.

V usage is TRBV29-1 and J usage is TRBJ2-1, with a possible D match to TRBD1 (6 bases). CDR1 is SQVTM, CDR2 ANQGSEA, per germline. There are 13 residues in the CDR3. Trimming removed 6 bases at V and 0 bases at J, with 9 bases between. The CDR3 region has the DNA TGCAGCGTCCGGGACAACTCCTACAATGAGCAGTTCTTC. This codes for CSVRDNSYNEQFF.

The rearrangement joins TRBV25-1 to TRBJ2-4; 7 positions agree with TRBD1. V gave up 4 bases and J gave up 3 bases; unmatched junction bases: 9. CDR3 length equals 16 residues. CDR1 and CDR2 from the germline V gene are MGHDK and SYGVNS. The CDR3 sequence is CASSAYSGTVKNIQYF. In DNA form, the CDR3 reads TGTGCCAGCAGTGCCTACTCCGGGACAGTCAAAAACATTCAGTACTTC.

The chain is built from TRBV4-1 and TRBJ1-4, with 10 bases aligning to TRBD1. Losses at the gene ends were 3 bases for V and 7 bases for J; bases not matched to a gene: 5. CDR3 length equals 15 residues. Germline V gene sequence: CDR1 MGHRA, CDR2 YSYEKL. The CDR3 protein is CASSQTGGGIEKLFF. The DNA of the CDR3 is TGCGCCAGCAGCCAGACAGGGGGCGGTATTGAAAAACTGTTTTTT.